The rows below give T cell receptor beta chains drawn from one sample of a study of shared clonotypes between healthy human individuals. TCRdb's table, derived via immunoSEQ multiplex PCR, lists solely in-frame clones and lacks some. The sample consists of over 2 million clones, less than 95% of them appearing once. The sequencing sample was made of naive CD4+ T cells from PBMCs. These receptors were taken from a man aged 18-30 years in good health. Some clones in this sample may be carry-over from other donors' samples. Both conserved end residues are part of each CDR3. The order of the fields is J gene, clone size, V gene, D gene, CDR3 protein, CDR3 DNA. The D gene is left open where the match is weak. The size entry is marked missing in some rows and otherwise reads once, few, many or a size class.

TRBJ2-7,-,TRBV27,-,CASSSRFSGSYEQYF,TGTGCCAGCAGCTCAAGGTTCTCTGGGTCCTACGAGCAGTACTTC
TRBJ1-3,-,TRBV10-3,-,CAISEASPAYSGNTIYF,TGTGCCATCAGTGAGGCTTCCCCCGCTTACTCTGGAAACACCATATATTTT
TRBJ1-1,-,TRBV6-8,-,CASSPPGHRTEAFF,TGTGCCAGCAGTCCTCCGGGACATCGAACTGAAGCTTTCTTT
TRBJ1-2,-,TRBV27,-,CASSARSDYGYTF,TGTGCCAGCAGCGCCAGGTCCGACTATGGCTACACCTTC
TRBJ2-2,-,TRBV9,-,CASSALLAGELFF,TGTGCCAGCAGCGCCCTCCTAGCCGGGGAGCTGTTTTTT
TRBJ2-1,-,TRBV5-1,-,CASSSTIKVGTDEQFF,TGCGCCAGCAGCTCGACTATTAAAGTGGGAACCGATGAGCAGTTCTTC
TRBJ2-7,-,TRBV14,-,CASSRGGQLQYF,TGTGCCAGCAGCCGGGGAGGACAGCTACAGTACTTC
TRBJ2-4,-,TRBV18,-,CASSPTDGILAKNIQYF,TGTGCCAGCTCACCTACGGATGGGATTTTAGCCAAAAACATTCAGTACTTC
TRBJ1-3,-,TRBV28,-,CASSSADNSGNTIYF,TGTGCCAGCAGTTCGGCCGACAACTCTGGAAACACCATATATTTT
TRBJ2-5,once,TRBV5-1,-,CASSRLGETQYF,TGCGCCAGCAGCAGGCTAGGTGAGACCCAGTACTTC
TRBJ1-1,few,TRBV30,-,CAWCLNTEAFF,TGTGCCTGGTGTTTGAACACTGAAGCTTTCTTT
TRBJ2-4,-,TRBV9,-,CASSAAPGLAKNIQYF,TGTGCCAGCAGCGCAGCCCCCGGATTAGCCAAAAACATTCAGTACTTC
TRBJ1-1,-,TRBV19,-,CATTLRGGNTEAFF,TGTGCCACTACCTTAAGGGGAGGGAACACTGAAGCTTTCTTT
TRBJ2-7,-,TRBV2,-,CASSEARGYEQYF,TGTGCCAGCAGTGAAGCGCGAGGCTACGAGCAGTACTTC
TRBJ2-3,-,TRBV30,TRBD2,CAWFPGLAGAVGTQYF,TGTGCCTGGTTCCCAGGACTAGCGGGAGCGGTGGGTACGCAGTATTTT
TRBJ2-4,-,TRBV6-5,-,CASSSPSEAKNIQYF,TGTGCCAGCAGTTCCCCTTCGGAAGCCAAAAACATTCAGTACTTC
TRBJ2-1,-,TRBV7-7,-,CASSLAAGSYNEQFF,TGTGCCAGCAGCTTAGCGGCAGGTTCCTACAATGAGCAGTTCTTC
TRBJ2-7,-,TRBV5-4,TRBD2,CASSLRTSGRIRYEQYF,TGTGCCAGCAGCTTGCGTACTAGCGGGAGGATCCGATACGAGCAGTACTTC
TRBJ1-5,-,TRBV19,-,CASSDTSNQPQHF,TGTGCCAGTAGCGATACGAGCAATCAGCCCCAGCATTTT
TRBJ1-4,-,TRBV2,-,CASSEETVGNEKLFF,TGTGCCAGCAGTGAAGAGACGGTGGGTAATGAAAAACTGTTTTTT
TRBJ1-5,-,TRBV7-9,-,CASSLAEGSNQPQHF,TGTGCCAGCAGCTTAGCGGAGGGGTCCAATCAGCCCCAGCATTTT
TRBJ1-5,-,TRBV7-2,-,CASSLDRSNQPQHF,TGTGCCAGCAGCTTAGATAGGTCCAATCAGCCCCAGCATTTT
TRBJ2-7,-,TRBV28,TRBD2,CASSSNRLAGAVTHEQYF,TGTGCCAGCAGTTCCAATAGACTAGCGGGAGCCGTGACCCACGAGCAGTACTTC
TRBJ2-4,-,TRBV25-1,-,CASSALQGTKNIQYF,TGTGCCAGCAGTGCCTTACAGGGAACCAAAAACATTCAGTACTTC
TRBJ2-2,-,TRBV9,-,CASSGGASLPGELFF,TGTGCCAGCAGCGGCGGAGCTAGCTTACCCGGGGAGCTGTTTTTT
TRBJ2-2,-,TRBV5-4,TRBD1,CASSNWTGLTGELFF,TGTGCCAGCAGCAACTGGACAGGGTTAACCGGGGAGCTGTTTTTT
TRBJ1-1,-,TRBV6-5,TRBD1,CASSQTGWAKTEAFF,TGTGCCAGCAGTCAGACAGGGTGGGCGAAAACTGAAGCTTTCTTT
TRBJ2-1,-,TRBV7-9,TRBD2,CASSPGTSGGEQFF,TGTGCCAGCAGCCCAGGGACTAGCGGGGGTGAGCAGTTCTTC
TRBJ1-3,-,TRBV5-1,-,CASSLGQGNTIYF,TGCGCCAGCAGCTTGGGGCAGGGGAACACCATATATTTT
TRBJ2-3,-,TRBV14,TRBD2,CASSPSSGYTDTQYF,TGTGCCAGCAGCCCGTCTAGCGGATACACAGATACGCAGTATTTT
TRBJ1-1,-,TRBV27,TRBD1,CASRGHRGRLNTEAFF,TGTGCCAGCAGGGGACACAGGGGGAGATTGAACACTGAAGCTTTCTTT
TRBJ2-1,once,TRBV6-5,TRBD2,CASSRTSGRTDEQFF,TGTGCCAGCAGTAGGACTAGCGGGAGAACGGATGAGCAGTTCTTC
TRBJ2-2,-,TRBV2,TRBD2,CASSEDLAGITGELFF,TGTGCCAGCAGTGAAGATCTAGCGGGCATCACCGGGGAGCTGTTTTTT
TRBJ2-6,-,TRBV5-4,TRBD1,CASSSRDRARAGANVLTF,TGTGCCAGCAGCTCCCGGGACAGGGCCCGAGCTGGGGCCAACGTCCTGACTTTC
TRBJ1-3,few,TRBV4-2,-,CASSRQPGNINTIYF,TGTGCCAGCAGCCGGCAACCGGGAAATATAAACACCATATATTTT
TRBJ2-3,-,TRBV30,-,CAWSGDLADTQYF,TGTGCCTGGAGTGGGGATTTGGCAGATACGCAGTATTTT
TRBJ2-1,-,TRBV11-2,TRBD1,CASQRMGQTYNEQFF,TGTGCCAGCCAGCGAATGGGACAGACATACAATGAGCAGTTCTTC
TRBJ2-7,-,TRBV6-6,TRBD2,CASSKTSGSYEQYF,TGTGCCAGCAGCAAGACTAGCGGTTCCTACGAGCAGTACTTC
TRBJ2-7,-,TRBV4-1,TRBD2,CASSQRSSGFYEQYF,TGCGCCAGCAGCCAGCGGTCTAGCGGGTTCTACGAGCAGTACTTC
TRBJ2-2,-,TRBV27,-,CASSRGTLTNTGELFF,TGTGCCAGCAGTCGAGGGACACTAACGAACACCGGGGAGCTGTTTTTT
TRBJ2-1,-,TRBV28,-,CASSGPLLVNEQFF,TGTGCCAGCAGTGGCCCATTGTTAGTCAATGAGCAGTTCTTC